The rows below give T cell receptor beta chains drawn from one sample of a study of shared clonotypes between healthy human individuals. TCRdb's copy holds only in-frame clones and misses some; the assay was immunoSEQ multiplex PCR. The sample lists roughly 2 million clones, about 94% seen once, with roughly 0.13% in the top ten. The sequencing input was naive CD4+ T cells sorted from blood. These receptors originate from a man between 18 and 35 years old in good health. Both conserved end residues are part of each CDR3. D genes are given only for firm matches. For some rows the clone size is stated as once, few or many, or as a class when expanded; others skip it.

>TRBD1|TRBJ1-2|TRBV2|.
TGTGCCAGCAGTGAGTCCGGACAGGGAAGTGGCTACACCTTC
CASSESGQGSGYTF
>.|TRBJ1-1|TRBV15|.
TGTGCCACGAAATCGGAGAACACTGAAGCTTTCTTT
CATKSENTEAFF
>.|TRBJ1-3|TRBV30|.
TGTGCCTGGAGTCCGGCAGCTGGAAACACCATATATTTT
CAWSPAAGNTIYF
>.|TRBJ1-2|TRBV10-3|.
TGTGCCATCAGTGAGGGGTCGGGGGCACCATTTTATGGCTACACCTTC
CAISEGSGAPFYGYTF
>.|TRBJ2-3|TRBV5-6|.
TGTGCCAGCAGCCGCAAACAGGGTTTGATTATCACAGATACGCAGTATTTT
CASSRKQGLIITDTQYF
>TRBD2|TRBJ2-2|TRBV11-2|.
TGTGCCAGCAGCCCCCGACTAGCGGGGACCGGGGAGCTGTTTTTT
CASSPRLAGTGELFF
>TRBD1|TRBJ1-1|TRBV19|.
TGTGCCAGTAGTCCCTGGACAGGGGGGGGGAACACTGAAGCTTTCTTT
CASSPWTGGGNTEAFF
>TRBD2|TRBJ2-7|TRBV5-1|once
TGCGCCAGCAGCTTGGGGACTAGCGGCCGTACCTACGAGCAGTACTTC
CASSLGTSGRTYEQYF
>.|TRBJ2-7|TRBV18|.
TGTGCCAGCTCACCAGGGACGGCGAGCTCCTACGAGCAGTACTTC
CASSPGTASSYEQYF
>.|TRBJ2-5|TRBV4-1|.
TGCGCCAGCAGCCAAGTACCTGGCCAAGAGACCCAGTACTTC
CASSQVPGQETQYF
>TRBD1|TRBJ2-7|TRBV30|.
TGTGCCTGGAGTCAGGGCCTTGGACAGGGCGGTATCGAGCAGTACTTC
CAWSQGLGQGGIEQYF
>TRBD2|TRBJ2-7|TRBV7-2|.
TGTGCCAGCAGCTTATCAGTGGCGGGAGAAATCTACGAGCAGTACTTC
CASSLSVAGEIYEQYF
>TRBD1|TRBJ1-1|TRBV28|few
TGTGCCAGCAGTTCCCGGACAGGGTTCGAAGCTTTCTTT
CASSSRTGFEAFF
>TRBD1|TRBJ1-1|TRBV18|.
TGTGCCAGCTCACCACTGGCGACAGGGGATGGTGAAGCTTTCTTT
CASSPLATGDGEAFF
>.|TRBJ2-3|TRBV7-2|.
TGTGCCAGCAGCTTAAGACCGTATGGTTCAGATACGCAGTATTTT
CASSLRPYGSDTQYF
>.|TRBJ1-2|TRBV5-1|.
TGCGCCAGCAGCATCGGTAGCTATGGCTACACCTTC
CASSIGSYGYTF
>.|TRBJ2-5|TRBV7-2|.
TGTGCCAGCAGCTTAAATTCGCTCCAAGAGACCCAGTACTTC
CASSLNSLQETQYF
>.|TRBJ1-2|TRBV14|.
TGTGCCAGCAGCCAGGTACACCTTTACTATGGCTACACCTTC
CASSQVHLYYGYTF
>.|TRBJ2-7|TRBV13|once
TGTGCCAGCAGCCTAGGGGTTCGCGAGCAGTACTTC
CASSLGVREQYF
>TRBD1|TRBJ2-5|TRBV6-5|.
TGTGCCAGCAGTTTAATGACAGGGTTCCAAGAGACCCAGTACTTC
CASSLMTGFQETQYF
>.|TRBJ1-3|TRBV5-1|.
TGCGCCAGCAGCTTGATCGGGTTCGGAAACACCATATATTTT
CASSLIGFGNTIYF
>TRBD1|TRBJ1-3|TRBV5-6|.
TGTGCCAGCAGCGGGGGACAGCCCTACTCTGGAAACACCATATATTTT
CASSGGQPYSGNTIYF
>.|TRBJ2-1|TRBV14|.
TGTGCCAGCAGCCAAGATAGGCTAGCGTTTGGCAATGAGCAGTTCTTC
CASSQDRLAFGNEQFF
>TRBD1|TRBJ1-5|TRBV4-1|once
TGCGCCAGCAGCCAAGACAGGGGGACGGCCCAGCATTTT
CASSQDRGTAQHF
>TRBD1|TRBJ1-5|TRBV11-2|.
TGTGCCAGCAGCTTAGGGGCCCCAGGGGGGGAACAGCCCCAGCATTTT
CASSLGAPGGEQPQHF
>TRBD2|TRBJ2-1|TRBV30|once
TGTGCCTGGAAGGCAGCGGGAGGGCCCTCAAGGAATGAGCAGTTCTTC
CAWKAAGGPSRNEQFF
>.|TRBJ2-7|TRBV18|.
TGTGCCAGCTCACCACCGCTAAGGAACGAGCAGTACTTC
CASSPPLRNEQYF
>.|TRBJ1-1|TRBV28|.
TGTGCCAGCAGCCCAGTTTTTACCGCGCCGGGCACTGAAGCTTTCTTT
CASSPVFTAPGTEAFF
>.|TRBJ2-7|TRBV18|.
TGTGCCAGCTCACCACCGACGCAGGGTCCCTACGAGCAGTACTTC
CASSPPTQGPYEQYF
>.|TRBJ1-5|TRBV5-5|.
TGTGCCAGCAGCTTATTAGACCTTAGCAATCAGCCCCAGCATTTT
CASSLLDLSNQPQHF
>.|TRBJ2-7|TRBV5-6|.
TGTGCCAGCACCGGACAAATTTCCCCTGCCGAGCAGTACTTC
CASTGQISPAEQYF
>TRBD1|TRBJ2-2|TRBV7-6|.
TGTGCCAGCAGTGACAGGGGACGGAGCGCCGTTAACACCGGGGAGCTGTTTTTT
CASSDRGRSAVNTGELFF